The clone carrying this T cell receptor (beta chain) was seen many times. The CDR3 carries no conserved terminal phenylalanine or tryptophan, so it likely arises from a read error. The genomic DNA TCR beta CDR3 region underwent two rounds of multiplex PCR. The use of primers specific to each TRBV and TRBJ gene characterized first-round PCR. TCRdb fed the multiplex PCR reads into MiXCR, producing one record per CDR3 protein. In the table there are about 16,000 distinct CDR3 sequences, roughly 30% of which are singletons. These data are taken from a study of prognosis after radiotherapy for stage I lung cancer. Study in general: Recruiting of stage I non-small cell lung cancer patients into the study occurred between April 2018 and January 2019. Tumors were squamous cell carcinoma in about 7 patients and adenocarcinoma in roughly 12.

CDR1 is MNHNS and CDR2 is SASEGT in the germline V gene. V lost 8 bases and J lost 8, with 10 bases in between. The CDR3 loop spans 11 amino acids. The chain is built from TRBV6-1 and TRBJ2-1; perhaps TRBD1 as D (5 bases). This clonotype was obtained from a donor of 50 years or more with non-small cell lung cancer. The sample here was PBMCs, taken before or after stereotactic body radiation therapy (not recorded which). The CDR3 region has the DNA TGTGCCAGCTGGGGCGCGTATGAGCAGTTCTCC. It encodes CASWGAYEQFS.